Following are 9 T cell receptor beta chains from one sample sequenced in a study of blood T cell repertoires in COVID-19. Assay: immunoSEQ multiplex PCR; the TCRdb copy retains only in-frame clones and omits some. The table includes about 39,000 clones, 75% to 90% detected once. Sequencing input: peripheral blood. All receptors come from a man aged 50 to 59 with active or convalescent COVID-19.

This clone came up a few times. This chain links TRBV5-1 with TRBJ1-4; D may be TRBD1 (6 bases). Germline V gene sequence: CDR1 SGHRS, CDR2 YFSETQ. V lost 4 bases to trimming and J lost 5 bases, with 18 bases between them. This CDR3 comprises 16 residues. The CDR3 reads CASSPDRGGLNEKLFF. In DNA, the CDR3 is TGCGCCAGCAGCCCCGACAGAGGGGGATTAAATGAAAAACTGTTTTTT.

The V and J genes are TRBV2 and TRBJ1-2; TRBD1 is a possible D gene (6 bases). V shed 5 bases and J shed 2 bases, with 15 bases lying between them. The CDR3 spans 15 residues. Per germline, CDR1 SNHLY and CDR2 FYNNEI. The CDR3 reads CASSSYRELNYGYTF. CDR3 nucleotide sequence: TGTGCCAGCAGTAGCTACAGGGAGCTAAACTATGGCTACACCTTC. Complete variable domain (other parts from reference TRBV2 and TRBJ1-2): EPEVTQTPSHQVTQMGQEVILRCVPISNHLYFYWYRQILGQKVEFLVSFYNNEISEKSEIFDDQFSVERPDGSNFTLKIRSTKLEDSAMYFCASSSYRELNYGYTFGSGTRLTVV.

The V and J genes are TRBV10-3 and TRBJ2-1; 7 bases match TRBD1. The length of the CDR3 is 18 residues. V lost 3 bases and J lost 6; bases outside the gene matches: 17. Germline values: CDR1 ENHRY, CDR2 SYGVKD. The CDR3 DNA reads as TGTGCCATCAGTGATTACCGCGGACAGGTAAAAATGGCCAATGAGCAGTTCTTC. It encodes CAISDYRGQVKMANEQFF.

The chain employs TRBV5-1 and TRBJ1-4; 12 bases match TRBD1. Germline V lookup: CDR1 SGHRS, CDR2 YFSETQ. This CDR3 region has 15 residues. J lost 8 bases, V lost 4 bases, and 6 bases had no gene match. The CDR3 spells CASSPPGTGGEKLFF. CDR3 nucleotides: TGCGCCAGCAGCCCCCCCGGGACAGGGGGCGAAAAACTGTTTTTT.

The chain links TRBV12-3 or TRBV12-4 to TRBJ1-2; D remains ambiguous. CDR3 size: 11 residues. With 4 bases removed from V and 5 bases from J, the gap between germline ends came to 5 bases. The CDR3: CASSSVYGYTF. DNA of the CDR3: TGTGCCAGCAGTTCCGTATATGGCTACACCTTC.

In its sample, this clone was seen a few times. The chain is built from TRBV11-1 and TRBJ1-2, with D maybe TRBD1 (6 bases). V gave up 5 bases and J gave up 1 base, with 8 bases separating them. This CDR3 has 13 residues. Germline V gives CDR1 SGHAT, CDR2 FQDESV (reference sequence). CDR3 nucleotide sequence: TGTGCCAGCAGCCCGGACAGTAACTATGGCTACACCTTC. As protein: CASSPDSNYGYTF.

This chain joins TRBV5-3 and TRBJ2-2; 7 bases are a match to TRBD1. TRBV5-3 is sorted into the ORF group, with uncertain function. Trimming removed 4 bases from V and 2 bases from J; junction bases left unmatched: 5. The CDR3 length is 15 residues. CDR3 protein: CARSRQGTNTGELFF. The CDR3 bases are TGTGCCAGAAGCCGACAGGGAACCAACACCGGGGAGCTGTTTTTT.

The chain's CDR3 is CASSHAASGRAWSGELFF. The CDR3 bases are TGCGCCAGCAGCCACGCCGCTAGCGGGAGGGCTTGGTCCGGGGAGCTGTTTTTT. The chain couples TRBV4-1 to TRBJ2-2; 12 bases fit TRBD2. J lost 6 bases, V lost 3 bases, and 11 bases had no gene match. In germline, CDR1 is MGHRA, CDR2 YSYEKL. The CDR3 has 18 amino acids.

CDR3 coding DNA: TGTGCCAGCAGTTTACCCGAAGAGACCCAGTACTTC. Residues: CASSLPEETQYF. The rearrangement uses TRBV28 and TRBJ2-5; no clear D. Germline CDR1 MDHEN, CDR2 SYDVKM. V was cut by 2 bases and J by 3 bases, with 4 bases left in between. The CDR3 spans 12 residues.